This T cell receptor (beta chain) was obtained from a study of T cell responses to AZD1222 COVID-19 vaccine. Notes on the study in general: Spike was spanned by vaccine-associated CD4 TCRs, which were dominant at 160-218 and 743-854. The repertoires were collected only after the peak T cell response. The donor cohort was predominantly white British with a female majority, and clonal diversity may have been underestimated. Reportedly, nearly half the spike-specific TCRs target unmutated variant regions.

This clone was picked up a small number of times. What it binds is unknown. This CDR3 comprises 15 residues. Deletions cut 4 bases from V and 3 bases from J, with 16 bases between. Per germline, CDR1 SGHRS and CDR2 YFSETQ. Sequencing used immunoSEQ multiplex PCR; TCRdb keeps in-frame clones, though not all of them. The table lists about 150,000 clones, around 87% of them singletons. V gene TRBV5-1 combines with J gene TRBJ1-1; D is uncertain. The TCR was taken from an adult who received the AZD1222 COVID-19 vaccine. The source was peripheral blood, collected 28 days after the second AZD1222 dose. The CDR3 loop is CASSVQLRKDTEAFF. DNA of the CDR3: TGCGCCAGCAGCGTTCAGTTGCGGAAGGACACTGAAGCTTTCTTT.